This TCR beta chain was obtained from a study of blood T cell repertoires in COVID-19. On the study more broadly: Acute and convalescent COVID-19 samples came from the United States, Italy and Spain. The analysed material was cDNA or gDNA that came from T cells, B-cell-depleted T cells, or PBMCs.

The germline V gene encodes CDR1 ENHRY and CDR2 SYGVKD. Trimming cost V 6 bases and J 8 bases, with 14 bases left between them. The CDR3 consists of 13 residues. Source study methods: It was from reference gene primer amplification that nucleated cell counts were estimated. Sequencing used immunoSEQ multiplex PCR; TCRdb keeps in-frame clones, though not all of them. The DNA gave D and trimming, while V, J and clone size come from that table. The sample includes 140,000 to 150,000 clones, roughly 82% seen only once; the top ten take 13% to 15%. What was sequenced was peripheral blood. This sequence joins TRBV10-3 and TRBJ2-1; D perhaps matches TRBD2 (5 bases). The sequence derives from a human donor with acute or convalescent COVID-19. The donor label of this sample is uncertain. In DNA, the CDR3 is TGTGCCATCAGGGGCACAGCGGAGGATGAGCAGTTCTTC. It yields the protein CAIRGTAEDEQFF.